The rows below give T cell receptor beta chains drawn from one sample of a study of shared clonotypes between healthy human individuals. Assay used: immunoSEQ multiplex PCR; TCRdb lists only in-frame clones, some missing. The data contain hundreds of thousands of clones, more than 70% of them singletons. The specimen sequenced was memory CD4+ T cells sorted from blood. All receptors come from a woman younger than 45 in good health. Both conserved end residues are part of each CDR3. Not every row has a clone size; where given, it reads once, few, many or a size class.

>once|TRBV29-1
CSVGQETQYF
>-|TRBV27
CASSSRGGNTEAFF
>-|TRBV28
CASSLHTGNTGNTIYF
>-|TRBV27
CASSFDRTGAEQFF
>few|TRBV7-9
CASSLVGYEQYF
>-|TRBV27
CASSGQGRGGELFF
>few|TRBV25-1
CASSGAQETQYF
>-|TRBV4-2
CASSPAGTSGYEQYF
>-|TRBV28
CASSSGGYNEQFF
>-|TRBV2
CATSRDPGYEQYF
>few|TRBV10-1
CASSESRSSQAFF
>-|TRBV27
CASSLGAIPYEQYF
>-|TRBV4-2
CASSRATGRSYNEQFF
>-|TRBV10-3
CATNTGTYEQYF
>-|TRBV2
CASSERLADLSYEQYF
>-|TRBV5-1
CASSRDSNSYNEQFF
>-|TRBV27
CASSTQQGVNEQFF
>-|TRBV18
CASTRGPNEKLFF
>once|TRBV9
CASSVARNKHAEQYF
>-|TRBV11-1
CASSLARGAYEQYF
>few|TRBV25-1
CASESSGQPVHWNTEAFF
>-|TRBV5-1
CASSSLGVNTEAFF
>-|TRBV28
CASSLGVGLALTDTQYF
>-|TRBV2
CASRTRVWGKNTEAFF
>-|TRBV30
CAWGELTRTEAFF
>once|TRBV5-5
CASSLRHGSEAFF
>-|TRBV28
CASKSGAGGDPYF
>-|TRBV5-4
CASSLGGQGRNYGYTF
>-|TRBV5-4
CASSQTSGGGAETQYF
>-|TRBV9
CATDHPSGSVPYNEQFF
>-|TRBV7-2
CASSLVGIGTAGEQYF
>-|TRBV19
CASRNSGTGMDEQFF
>-|TRBV28
CASSLQGTAQETQYF
>-|TRBV7-3
CASSSPPGMQFF
>few|TRBV11-2
CASKNLAGAYEQYF
>-|TRBV6-5
CASRPRQGAEQYF
>-|TRBV6-5
CASSSGLAVYF
>-|TRBV2
CASSGDGAYEQYF
>-|TRBV15
CATSRQSTERAQYF
>-|TRBV19
CASSFSGRAGEQFF
>few|TRBV19
CASSIRDRNTEAFF
>once|TRBV18
CASSRELGVENIQYF
>-|TRBV19
CASSKQTGGASYNEQFF
>-|TRBV5-6
CASSGGRYQPQHF
>-|TRBV27
CASSFSRVRGNEKLFF